This TCR beta chain appears in the sequencing data of a study of T cell responses to AZD1222 COVID-19 vaccine. Whole-study results and caveats: Nearly half of unique spike-specific TCRs reportedly avoided B.1.351 and B.1.1.7 mutated regions.

Germline lookup yields CDR1 MDHEN and CDR2 SYDVKM. The V segment lost 6 bases and the J segment 4 bases; nucleotides outside the gene matches: 7. CDR3 length equals 14 residues. Measured with immunoSEQ multiplex PCR; TCRdb has only the in-frame clones, and not every one. This sample has roughly 150,000 clones, with roughly 87% found just once. Points on this clone: Its antigen is undetermined.

The TCR originated in an adult who received the AZD1222 COVID-19 vaccine. The sample in question was peripheral blood, obtained 28 days after the second AZD1222 dose. The chain recombines TRBV28 with TRBJ1-2; 8 nucleotides align to TRBD1. As DNA, the CDR3 is TGTGCCAGCAGCTTAGGACAGGGACCCTATGGCTACACCTTC. It encodes CASSLGQGPYGYTF.